This T cell receptor beta chain was identified in a study of cytomegalovirus exposure and HLA in healthy donors. With 2 bases clipped from V and 7 bases from J, the junction kept 7 bases outside the gene matches. Germline V lookup: CDR1 SGHRS, CDR2 YFSETQ. This CDR3 spans 16 amino acids. A multiplex PCR was run with 60 Vbeta primers and 13 Jbeta primers. Using immunoSEQ multiplex PCR, the repertoire was profiled, and TCRdb retains in-frame clones only, with some absent. The sample data list about 77,000 clones. The source of this sequence is a man aged 50-60 years in good health and CMV-seropositive. Sequencing input: PBMCs. This chain uses TRBV5-1 with TRBJ1-4, with 11 positions matching TRBD1. CDR3 coding DNA: TGCGCCAGCAGCTTAGGACTGGGACAGGGGGGTGAAAAACTGTTTTTT. Its translation: CASSLGLGQGGEKLFF.